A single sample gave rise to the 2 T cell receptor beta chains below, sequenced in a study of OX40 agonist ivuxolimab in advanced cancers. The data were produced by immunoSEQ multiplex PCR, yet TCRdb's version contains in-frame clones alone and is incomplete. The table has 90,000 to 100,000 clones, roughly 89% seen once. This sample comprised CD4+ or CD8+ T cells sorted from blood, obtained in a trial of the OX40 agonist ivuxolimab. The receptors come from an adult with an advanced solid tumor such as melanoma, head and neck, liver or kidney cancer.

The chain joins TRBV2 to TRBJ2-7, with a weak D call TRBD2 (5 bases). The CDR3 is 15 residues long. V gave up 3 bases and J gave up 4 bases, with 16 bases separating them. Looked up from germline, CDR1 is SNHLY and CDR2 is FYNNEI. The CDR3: CASSESAAAEYEQYF. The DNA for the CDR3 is TGTGCCAGCAGTGAGTCGGCAGCGGCTGAATACGAGCAGTACTTC.

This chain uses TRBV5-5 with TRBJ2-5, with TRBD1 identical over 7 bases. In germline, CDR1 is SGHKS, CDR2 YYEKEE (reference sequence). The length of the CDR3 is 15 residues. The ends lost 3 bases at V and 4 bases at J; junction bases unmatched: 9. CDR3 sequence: CASSSDRDRRETQYF. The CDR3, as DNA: TGTGCCAGCAGCTCCGACAGGGACCGGCGAGAGACCCAGTACTTC.